This T cell receptor beta chain stems from a study of spatial heterogeneity in lung cancer. MiXCR, applied by TCRdb to the 5' RACE reads, yields one record per CDR3 protein. Of about 3,000 distinct CDR3 sequences in the sample, less than 10% were seen once. Indicated time point: sample taken at primary tumor resection. Source: normal lung tissue next to the tumor, taken at surgery. The TCR sequence derives from a female donor with early-stage non-small cell lung cancer.

CDR3 coding DNA: TGCAGCGTTGAGAGGGGATTAGAAGAGACCCAGTACTTC. Its protein is CSVERGLEETQYF. The chain couples TRBV29-1 to TRBJ2-5; D might be TRBD1 or TRBD2, each matching 5 bases. The CDR3 has 13 amino acids. Trimming stripped 3 bases from V and 3 bases from J, with 11 bases between. Germline V lookup: CDR1 SQVTM, CDR2 ANQGSEA.